The rows below give T cell receptor beta chains drawn from one sample of a study of cytomegalovirus exposure and HLA in healthy donors. Clones were read by immunoSEQ multiplex PCR, and TCRdb kept only the in-frame ones, dropping some. This table holds some 110,000 clones, roughly nine tenths found once. Material: PBMCs. These receptors all stem from a man aged 18 to 35 in good health and CMV-seropositive. Both conserved end residues are part of each CDR3. D genes are given only for firm matches. For some rows the clone size is stated as once, few or many, or as a class when expanded; others skip it.

>NA|TRBJ2-5|TRBV13|TRBD1
CASSSPGQGQETQYF
TGTGCCAGCAGCTCACCGGGACAGGGACAAGAGACCCAGTACTTC
>NA|TRBJ1-5|TRBV5-6|NA
CASSLGDRSNQPQHF
TGTGCCAGCAGCTTGGGTGACAGATCCAATCAGCCCCAGCATTTT
>NA|TRBJ2-5|TRBV6-1|TRBD2
CATIAGGLGETQYF
TGTGCCACCATAGCGGGGGGGCTCGGAGAGACCCAGTACTTC
>once|TRBJ2-5|TRBV5-6|TRBD2
CASSLRLAGNQETQYF
TGTGCCAGCAGCTTGAGACTAGCGGGGAATCAAGAGACCCAGTACTTC
>NA|TRBJ1-6|TRBV6-1|TRBD1
CASSEIGTGAYNSPLHF
TGTGCCAGCAGTGAAATAGGGACAGGCGCCTATAATTCACCCCTCCACTTT
>NA|TRBJ2-2|TRBV7-9|NA
CASSLEVGGNTGELFF
TGTGCCAGCAGCTTAGAGGTAGGCGGGAACACCGGGGAGCTGTTTTTT
>NA|TRBJ2-3|TRBV4-2|TRBD2
CASSLSGGRDTQYF
TGTGCCAGCAGCCTTAGCGGGGGGCGGGATACGCAGTATTTT
>NA|TRBJ2-7|TRBV18|NA
CASSRGTGTYEQYF
TGTGCCAGCTCCCGGGGGACTGGTACCTACGAGCAGTACTTC
>NA|TRBJ1-1|TRBV28|NA
CASSPSGGWEKAFF
TGTGCCAGCAGTCCCTCGGGGGGGTGGGAGAAAGCTTTCTTT
>NA|TRBJ2-7|TRBV6-5|NA
CASSALDSPYEQYF
TGTGCCAGCAGTGCTTTGGACAGCCCGTACGAGCAGTACTTC
>NA|TRBJ2-1|TRBV4-1|TRBD2
CASSHTGRGLAGYSTYNEQFF
TGCGCCAGCAGCCACACCGGACGGGGACTAGCGGGGTATTCGACTTACAATGAGCAGTTCTTC
>NA|TRBJ1-5|TRBV10-2|TRBD1
CASSGNDRAAQHF
TGCGCCAGCAGTGGCAACGACAGGGCTGCCCAGCATTTT
>NA|TRBJ1-5|TRBV4-1|NA
CASSQDAGYSNQPQHF
TGCGCCAGCAGCCAAGATGCAGGATATAGCAATCAGCCCCAGCATTTT
>NA|TRBJ2-3|TRBV2|TRBD2
CASSQTSPGGTDTQYF
TGTGCCAGCAGCCAGACTAGCCCGGGGGGCACAGATACGCAGTATTTT
>NA|TRBJ2-7|TRBV28|TRBD1
CASDGQGLLGEQYF
TGTGCCAGCGACGGACAGGGTTTATTGGGAGAGCAGTACTTC
>NA|TRBJ1-1|TRBV11-2|NA
CASSLGFGSQALVAFF
TGTGCCAGCAGCTTAGGGTTCGGTTCCCAGGCTCTGGTCGCGTTCTTT
>NA|TRBJ1-4|TRBV6-6|TRBD1
CASSLGTGDEKLFF
TGTGCCAGCAGTTTAGGGACAGGGGATGAAAAACTGTTTTTT
>NA|TRBJ1-5|TRBV10-2|NA
CASSVGVGNQPQHF
TGCGCCAGCAGTGTAGGGGTCGGCAATCAGCCCCAGCATTTT
>NA|TRBJ2-7|TRBV6-5|TRBD2
CASSGTSAYEQYF
TGTGCCAGCAGCGGGACTAGCGCCTACGAGCAGTACTTC
>NA|TRBJ1-5|TRBV6-5|NA
CASSYGGGSNQPQHF
TGTGCCAGCAGTTACGGGGGGGGTAGCAATCAGCCCCAGCATTTT
>NA|TRBJ2-7|TRBV2|NA
CASSVTNFGHNYEQYF
TGTGCCAGCAGCGTCACCAACTTTGGACACAACTACGAGCAGTACTTC
>NA|TRBJ2-5|TRBV19|NA
CASGERVQETQYF
TGTGCCAGTGGGGAGAGGGTTCAAGAGACCCAGTACTTC
>NA|TRBJ2-2|TRBV7-2|TRBD1
CASSPQPTGHTGELFF
TGTGCCAGCAGCCCGCAGCCGACAGGGCACACCGGGGAGCTGTTTTTT
>NA|TRBJ1-2|TRBV5-1|NA
CASSLDQTNYGYTF
TGCGCCAGCAGCTTGGATCAGACTAACTATGGCTACACCTTC
>NA|TRBJ2-1|TRBV5-1|TRBD1
CASSAPGQGGRHEQFF
TGCGCCAGCAGCGCCCCGGGACAGGGGGGAAGGCATGAGCAGTTCTTC
>NA|TRBJ1-6|TRBV14|NA
CASSQGPGTAKEPNSPLHF
TGTGCCAGCAGCCAGGGTCCAGGAACGGCGAAAGAACCGAATTCACCCCTCCACTTT
>few|TRBJ1-6|TRBV5-1|TRBD1
CASSMGTAYNSPLHF
TGCGCCAGCAGCATGGGGACAGCGTATAATTCACCCCTCCACTTT
>NA|TRBJ2-1|TRBV6-6|NA
CASTRQWDNEQFF
TGTGCCAGCACCCGACAATGGGACAATGAGCAGTTCTTC
>few|TRBJ2-4|TRBV6-1|TRBD1
CASSPQGVAKNIQYF
TGTGCCAGCAGTCCTCAGGGGGTAGCCAAAAACATTCAGTACTTC
>NA|TRBJ2-2|TRBV5-1|TRBD2
CAGWTSGTTGELFF
TGCGCCGGATGGACTAGCGGGACCACCGGGGAGCTGTTTTTT
>NA|TRBJ1-5|TRBV5-6|TRBD1
CASSSLTGRSNQPQHF
TGTGCCAGCAGCTCGTTGACAGGGCGTAGCAATCAGCCCCAGCATTTT
>NA|TRBJ1-1|TRBV6-1|TRBD1
CASSEWSTGDLNTEAFF
TGTGCCAGCAGTGAATGGTCGACAGGGGACTTGAACACTGAAGCTTTCTTT
>NA|TRBJ1-6|TRBV9|TRBD1
CASSLGQDRSPLHF
TGTGCCAGCAGCCTGGGACAGGACCGGTCACCCCTCCACTTT
>NA|TRBJ2-1|TRBV7-9|NA
CASSFFGVSSYNEQFF
TGTGCCAGCAGCTTTTTCGGGGTGTCCTCCTACAATGAGCAGTTCTTC
>NA|TRBJ2-5|TRBV9|TRBD1
CASNRGQETQYF
TGTGCCAGCAACAGGGGGCAAGAGACCCAGTACTTC
>NA|TRBJ2-7|TRBV28|NA
CASSLGGATYEQYF
TGTGCCAGCAGTTTAGGGGGGGCGACCTACGAGCAGTACTTC
>NA|TRBJ2-1|TRBV4-2|NA
CASSQMGGSYNEQFF
TGTGCCAGCAGCCAAATGGGGGGCTCCTACAATGAGCAGTTCTTC
>few|TRBJ1-5|TRBV6-6|TRBD1
CASSSSLQGGQPQHF
TGTGCCAGCAGTAGTAGTCTACAGGGGGGACAGCCCCAGCATTTT
>NA|TRBJ1-2|TRBV4-1|NA
CASSTVYGYTF
TGCGCCAGCTCGACAGTTTATGGCTACACCTTC
>NA|TRBJ2-7|TRBV7-6|NA
CASSLELSSYEQYF
TGTGCCAGCAGCTTAGAACTGAGCTCCTACGAGCAGTACTTC
>NA|TRBJ2-5|TRBV2|TRBD2
CASRGRGQETQYF
TGTGCCAGCAGGGGGCGGGGGCAAGAGACCCAGTACTTC
>NA|TRBJ1-1|TRBV5-4|NA
CASSRVEGGTEAFF
TGTGCCAGCAGCCGCGTGGAGGGAGGCACTGAAGCTTTCTTT
>NA|TRBJ1-1|TRBV18|TRBD1
CASSAPGQGYTEAFF
TGTGCCAGCTCAGCACCGGGACAGGGGTACACTGAAGCTTTCTTT
>NA|TRBJ2-5|TRBV2|NA
CASTTGTQETQYF
TGTGCCAGCACAACAGGGACCCAAGAGACCCAGTACTTC
>NA|TRBJ2-7|TRBV11-2|TRBD2
CASSTAGGTSPYEQYF
TGTGCCAGCAGCACAGCCGGGGGGACTAGCCCTTACGAGCAGTACTTC
>NA|TRBJ2-1|TRBV19|NA
CASKAQVSYNEQFF
TGTGCCTCTAAGGCACAGGTCTCCTACAATGAGCAGTTCTTC
>NA|TRBJ2-5|TRBV27|NA
CASNWGTGSVETQYF
TGTGCCAGCAACTGGGGCACAGGGTCGGTGGAGACCCAGTACTTC
>NA|TRBJ1-3|TRBV28|NA
CASSSGSFSGNTIYF
TGTGCCAGCAGTTCCGGGAGTTTCTCTGGAAACACCATATATTTT
>few|TRBJ2-1|TRBV7-2|TRBD2
CASSLARTSGVEQFF
TGTGCCAGCAGCTTAGCCAGGACTAGCGGAGTTGAGCAGTTCTTC
>few|TRBJ1-1|TRBV10-2|TRBD1
CASSENRQGRAFF
TGCGCCAGCAGTGAAAACAGACAGGGACGAGCTTTCTTT
>NA|TRBJ1-3|TRBV6-5|NA
CASRDSPNTIYF
TGTGCCAGCAGAGACAGCCCGAACACCATATATTTT
>once|TRBJ2-5|TRBV5-1|TRBD1
CASSLRQGEETQYF
TGCGCCAGCAGCTTGAGACAGGGGGAAGAGACCCAGTACTTC
>NA|TRBJ2-5|TRBV7-8|TRBD2
CASGGSGGLQETQYF
TGTGCCAGCGGAGGTAGCGGGGGACTCCAAGAGACCCAGTACTTC
>once|TRBJ1-2|TRBV4-1|NA
CASSQVFPPGHSYGYTF
TGCGCCAGCAGCCAAGTTTTCCCTCCGGGACACTCATATGGCTACACCTTC